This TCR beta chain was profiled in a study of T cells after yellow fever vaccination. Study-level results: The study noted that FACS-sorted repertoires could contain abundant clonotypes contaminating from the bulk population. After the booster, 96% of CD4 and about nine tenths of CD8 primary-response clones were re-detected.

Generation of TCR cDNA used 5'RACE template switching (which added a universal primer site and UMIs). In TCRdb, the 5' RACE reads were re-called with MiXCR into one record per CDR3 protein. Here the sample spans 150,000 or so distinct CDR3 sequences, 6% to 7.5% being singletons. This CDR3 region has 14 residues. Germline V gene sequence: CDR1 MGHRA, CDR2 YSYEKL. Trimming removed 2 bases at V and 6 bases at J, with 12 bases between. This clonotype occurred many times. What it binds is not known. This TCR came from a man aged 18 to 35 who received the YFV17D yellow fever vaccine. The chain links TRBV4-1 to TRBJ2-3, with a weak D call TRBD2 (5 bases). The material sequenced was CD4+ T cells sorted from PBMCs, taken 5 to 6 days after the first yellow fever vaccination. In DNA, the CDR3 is TGCGCCAGCAGCCAACTAGCCGGAGGCGATACGCAGTATTTT. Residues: CASSQLAGGDTQYF.